This TCR beta chain was captured in a study of cytomegalovirus exposure and HLA in healthy donors. Overall study findings and caveats: CMV serostatus was the sole immune exposure information available. TCR association rates varied by HLA locus in a later analysis, with DRB1 highest and HLA-C lowest.

With 60 Vbeta and 13 Jbeta primers, the PCR was carried out. TCRdb keeps only in-frame clones here, not all; method: immunoSEQ multiplex PCR. The table shows around 80,000 clones, with under 80% occurring only once. The CDR3 runs to 16 residues. Losses at the gene ends were 6 bases for V and 7 bases for J; bases not matched to a gene: 11. The germline V gene has CDR1 SNHLY and CDR2 FYNNEI. Donors were ostensibly healthy at sampling, although undocumented immune exposures were probable. Concerning this clone itself: Its antigen is as yet unknown.

The source is a man aged 35-49 years in good health and CMV-seronegative. The sample consisted of PBMCs. This chain uses TRBV2 with TRBJ2-5; 13 positions match TRBD2. CDR3 amino acids: CASRTTLAGGPGTQYF. The CDR3 DNA reads as TGTGCCAGCAGGACGACACTAGCGGGAGGGCCGGGGACCCAGTACTTC.